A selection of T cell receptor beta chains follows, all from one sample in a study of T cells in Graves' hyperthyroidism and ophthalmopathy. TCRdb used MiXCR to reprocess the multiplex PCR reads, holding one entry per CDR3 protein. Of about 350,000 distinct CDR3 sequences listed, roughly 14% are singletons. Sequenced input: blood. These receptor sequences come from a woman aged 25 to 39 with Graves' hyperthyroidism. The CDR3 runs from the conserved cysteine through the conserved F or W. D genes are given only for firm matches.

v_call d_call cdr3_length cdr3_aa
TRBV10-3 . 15 CAISDGRLGPYGYTF
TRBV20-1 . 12 CSSGRGSETQYF
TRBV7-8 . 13 CASSLMGADTQYF
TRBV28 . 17 CASVLSQVAMKNQPQHF
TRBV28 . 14 CATRTATRFYEQYF
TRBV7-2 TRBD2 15 CASSPGSGRAHEQYF
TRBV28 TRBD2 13 CASSLASGKVQYF
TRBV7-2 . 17 CASSQSGPLSQRNEQFF
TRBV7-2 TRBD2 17 CASSEGLAGGPQETQYF
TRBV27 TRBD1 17 CASSRDRGVYSNQPQHF
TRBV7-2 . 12 CASSLNVDEQFF
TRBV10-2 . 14 CASSVSGRTDTQYF
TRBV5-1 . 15 CASSLGFPAGTEAFF
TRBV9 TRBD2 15 CASSVGDYFGVEQYF
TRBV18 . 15 CASSPPDWGGTEAFF
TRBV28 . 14 CASRGDLSGNTIYF
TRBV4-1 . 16 CASSQHSGTASNEQFF
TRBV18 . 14 CASSPAQGSGELFF
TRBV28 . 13 CASSSGLNTEAFF
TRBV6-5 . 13 CASSYRLNYEQYF
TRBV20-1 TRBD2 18 CSARDQRASGRAGNEQFF
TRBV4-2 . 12 CASSQGVPPQFF
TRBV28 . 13 CASSPWTEDEQYF
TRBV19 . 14 CASTANSFNYGYTF
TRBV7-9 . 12 CASSQGSSGYTF
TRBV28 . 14 CASSLDPGANVLTF
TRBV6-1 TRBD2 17 CASRPGSGRGSTGELFF
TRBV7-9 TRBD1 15 CASSSGQENTGELFF
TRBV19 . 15 CASSIESSTNEKLFF
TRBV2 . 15 CASSVSGISTDTQYF
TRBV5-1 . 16 CASSLPGSLGGNEQFF
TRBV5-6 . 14 CASSLEGGANEAFF
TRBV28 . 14 CASMGESNTDTQYF
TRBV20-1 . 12 CSARDPPNWQFF
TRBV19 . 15 CASTLSADNTGELFF
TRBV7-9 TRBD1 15 CASSRSGGGSYGYTF
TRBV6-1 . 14 CASRSTGSSVEQYF
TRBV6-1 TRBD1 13 CASSSRDRYEQYF
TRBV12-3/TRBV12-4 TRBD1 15 CASRPRTGGNTEAFF
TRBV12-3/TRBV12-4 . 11 CASGQYYEQFF
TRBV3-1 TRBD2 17 CASSPAGLADGTDTQYF
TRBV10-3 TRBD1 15 CAISATGNGNEKLFF
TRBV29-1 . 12 CSVVDWGGEQFF
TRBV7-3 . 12 CASRGAQDTQYF
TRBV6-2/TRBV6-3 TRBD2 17 CASSPRTGLAGPYEQYF
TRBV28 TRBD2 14 CASIAAGVQETQYF
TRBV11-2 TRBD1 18 CASSLDLDRGLRLDTQYF
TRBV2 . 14 CASSFGVDHNEQFF
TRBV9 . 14 CASSVQGNVDTQYF
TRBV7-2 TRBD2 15 CASSLRGTSAYEQYF
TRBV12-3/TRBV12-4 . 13 CASSLLGAETQYF
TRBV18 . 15 CASSPPESFGNTIYF
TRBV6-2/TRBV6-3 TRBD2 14 CATLSSSGSNEQFF
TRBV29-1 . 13 CSVEASGDGELFF
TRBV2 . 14 CAGSVRGSNQPQHF